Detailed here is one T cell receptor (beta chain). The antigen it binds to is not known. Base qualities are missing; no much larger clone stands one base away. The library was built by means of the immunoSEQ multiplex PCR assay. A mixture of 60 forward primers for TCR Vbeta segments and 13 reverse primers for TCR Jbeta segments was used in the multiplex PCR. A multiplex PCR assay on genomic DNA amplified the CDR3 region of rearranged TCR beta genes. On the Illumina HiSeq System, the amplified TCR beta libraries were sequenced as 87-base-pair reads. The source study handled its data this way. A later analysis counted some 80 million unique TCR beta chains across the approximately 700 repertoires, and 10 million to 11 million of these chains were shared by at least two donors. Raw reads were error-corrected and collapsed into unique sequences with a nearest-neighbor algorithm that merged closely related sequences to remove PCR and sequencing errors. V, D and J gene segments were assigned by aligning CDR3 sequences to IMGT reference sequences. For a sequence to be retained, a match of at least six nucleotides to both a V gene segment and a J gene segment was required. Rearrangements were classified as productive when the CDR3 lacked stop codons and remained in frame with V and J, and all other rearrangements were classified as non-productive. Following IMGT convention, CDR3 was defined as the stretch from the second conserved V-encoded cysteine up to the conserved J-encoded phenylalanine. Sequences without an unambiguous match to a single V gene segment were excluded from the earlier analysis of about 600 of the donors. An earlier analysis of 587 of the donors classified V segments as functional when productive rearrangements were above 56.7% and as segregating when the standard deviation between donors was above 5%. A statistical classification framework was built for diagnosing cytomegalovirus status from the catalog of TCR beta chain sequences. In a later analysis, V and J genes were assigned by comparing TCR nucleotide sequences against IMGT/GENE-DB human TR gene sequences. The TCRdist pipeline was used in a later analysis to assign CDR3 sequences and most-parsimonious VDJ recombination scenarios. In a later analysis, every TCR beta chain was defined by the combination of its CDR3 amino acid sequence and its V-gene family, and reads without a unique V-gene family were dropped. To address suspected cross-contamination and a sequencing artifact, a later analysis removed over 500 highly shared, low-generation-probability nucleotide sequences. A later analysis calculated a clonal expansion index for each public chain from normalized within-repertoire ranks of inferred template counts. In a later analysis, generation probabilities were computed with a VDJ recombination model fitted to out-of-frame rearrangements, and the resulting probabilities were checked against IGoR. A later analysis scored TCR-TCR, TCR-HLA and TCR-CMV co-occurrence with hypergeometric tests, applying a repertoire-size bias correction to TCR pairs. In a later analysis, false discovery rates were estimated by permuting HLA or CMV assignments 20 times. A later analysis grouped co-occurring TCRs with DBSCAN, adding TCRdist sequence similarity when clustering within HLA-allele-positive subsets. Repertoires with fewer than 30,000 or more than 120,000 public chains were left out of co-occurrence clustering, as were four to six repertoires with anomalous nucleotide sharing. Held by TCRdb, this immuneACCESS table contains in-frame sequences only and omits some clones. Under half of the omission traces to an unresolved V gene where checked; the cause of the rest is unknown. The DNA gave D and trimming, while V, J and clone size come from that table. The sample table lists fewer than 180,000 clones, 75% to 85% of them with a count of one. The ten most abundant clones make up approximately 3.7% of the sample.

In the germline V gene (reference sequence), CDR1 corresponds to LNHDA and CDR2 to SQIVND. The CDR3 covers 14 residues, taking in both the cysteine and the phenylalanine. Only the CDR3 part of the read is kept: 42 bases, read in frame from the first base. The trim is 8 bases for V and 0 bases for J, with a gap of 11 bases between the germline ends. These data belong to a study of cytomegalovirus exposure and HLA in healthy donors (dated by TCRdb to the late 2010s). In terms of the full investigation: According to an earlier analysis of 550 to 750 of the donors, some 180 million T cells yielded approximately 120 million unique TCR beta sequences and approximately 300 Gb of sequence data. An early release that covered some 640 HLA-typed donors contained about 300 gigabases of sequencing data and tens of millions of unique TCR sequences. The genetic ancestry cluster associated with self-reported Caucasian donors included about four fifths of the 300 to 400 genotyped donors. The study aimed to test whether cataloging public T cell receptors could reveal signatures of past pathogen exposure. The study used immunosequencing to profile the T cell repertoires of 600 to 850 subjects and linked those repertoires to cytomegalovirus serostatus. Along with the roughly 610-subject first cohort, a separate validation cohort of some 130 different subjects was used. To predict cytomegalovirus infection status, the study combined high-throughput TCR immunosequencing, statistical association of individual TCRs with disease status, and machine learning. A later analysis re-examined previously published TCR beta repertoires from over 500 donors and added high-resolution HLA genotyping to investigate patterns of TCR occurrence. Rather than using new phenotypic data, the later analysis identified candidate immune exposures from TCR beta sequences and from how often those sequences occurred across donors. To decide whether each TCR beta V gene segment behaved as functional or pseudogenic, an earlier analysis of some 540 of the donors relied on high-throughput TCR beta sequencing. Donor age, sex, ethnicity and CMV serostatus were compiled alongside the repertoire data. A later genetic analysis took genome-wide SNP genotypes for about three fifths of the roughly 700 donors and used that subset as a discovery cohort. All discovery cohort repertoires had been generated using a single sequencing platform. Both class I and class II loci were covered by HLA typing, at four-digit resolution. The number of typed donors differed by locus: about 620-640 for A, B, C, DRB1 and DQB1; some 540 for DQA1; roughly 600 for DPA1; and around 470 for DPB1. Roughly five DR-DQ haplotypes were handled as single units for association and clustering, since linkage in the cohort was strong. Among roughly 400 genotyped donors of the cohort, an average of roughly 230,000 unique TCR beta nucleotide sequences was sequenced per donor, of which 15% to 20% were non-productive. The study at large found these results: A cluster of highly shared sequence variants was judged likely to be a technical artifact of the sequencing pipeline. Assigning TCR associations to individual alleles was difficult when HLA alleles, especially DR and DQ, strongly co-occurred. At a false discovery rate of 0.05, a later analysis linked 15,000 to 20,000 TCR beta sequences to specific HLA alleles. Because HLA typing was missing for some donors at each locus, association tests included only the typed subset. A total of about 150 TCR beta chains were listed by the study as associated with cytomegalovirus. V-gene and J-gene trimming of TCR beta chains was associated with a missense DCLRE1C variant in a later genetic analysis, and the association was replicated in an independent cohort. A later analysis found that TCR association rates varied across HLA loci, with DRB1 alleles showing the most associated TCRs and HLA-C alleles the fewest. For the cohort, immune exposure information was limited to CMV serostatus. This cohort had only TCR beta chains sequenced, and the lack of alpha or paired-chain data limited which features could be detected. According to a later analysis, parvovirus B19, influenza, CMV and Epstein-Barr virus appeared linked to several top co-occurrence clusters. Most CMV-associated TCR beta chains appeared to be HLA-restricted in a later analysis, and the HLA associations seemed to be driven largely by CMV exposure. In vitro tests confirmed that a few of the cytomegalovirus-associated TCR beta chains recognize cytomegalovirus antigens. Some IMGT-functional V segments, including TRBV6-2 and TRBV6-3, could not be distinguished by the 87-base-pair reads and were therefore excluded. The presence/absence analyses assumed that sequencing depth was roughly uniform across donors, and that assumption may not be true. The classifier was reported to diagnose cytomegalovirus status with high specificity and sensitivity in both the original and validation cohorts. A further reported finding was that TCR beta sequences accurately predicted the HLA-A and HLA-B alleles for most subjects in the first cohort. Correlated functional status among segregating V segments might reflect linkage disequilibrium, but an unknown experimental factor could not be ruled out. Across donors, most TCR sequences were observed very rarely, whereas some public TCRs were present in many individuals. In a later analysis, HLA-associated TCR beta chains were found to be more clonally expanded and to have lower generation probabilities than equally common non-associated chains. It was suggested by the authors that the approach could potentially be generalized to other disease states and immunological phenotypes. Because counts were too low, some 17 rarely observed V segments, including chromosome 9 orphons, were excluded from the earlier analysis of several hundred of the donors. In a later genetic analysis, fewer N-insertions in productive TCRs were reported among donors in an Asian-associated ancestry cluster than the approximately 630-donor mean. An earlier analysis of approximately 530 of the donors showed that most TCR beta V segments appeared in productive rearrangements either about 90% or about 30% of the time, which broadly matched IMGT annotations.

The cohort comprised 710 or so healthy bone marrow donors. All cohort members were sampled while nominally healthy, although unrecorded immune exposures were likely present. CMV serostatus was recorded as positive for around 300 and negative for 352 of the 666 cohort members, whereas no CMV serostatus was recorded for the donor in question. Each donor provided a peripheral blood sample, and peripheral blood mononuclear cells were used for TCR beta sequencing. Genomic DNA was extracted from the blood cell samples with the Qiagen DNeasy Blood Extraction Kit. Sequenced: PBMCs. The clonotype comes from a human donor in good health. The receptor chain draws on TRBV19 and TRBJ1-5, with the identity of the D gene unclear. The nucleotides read TGTGCCAGTCAGTGGTCGTTTAGCAATCAGCCCCAGCATTTT. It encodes CASQWSFSNQPQHF.